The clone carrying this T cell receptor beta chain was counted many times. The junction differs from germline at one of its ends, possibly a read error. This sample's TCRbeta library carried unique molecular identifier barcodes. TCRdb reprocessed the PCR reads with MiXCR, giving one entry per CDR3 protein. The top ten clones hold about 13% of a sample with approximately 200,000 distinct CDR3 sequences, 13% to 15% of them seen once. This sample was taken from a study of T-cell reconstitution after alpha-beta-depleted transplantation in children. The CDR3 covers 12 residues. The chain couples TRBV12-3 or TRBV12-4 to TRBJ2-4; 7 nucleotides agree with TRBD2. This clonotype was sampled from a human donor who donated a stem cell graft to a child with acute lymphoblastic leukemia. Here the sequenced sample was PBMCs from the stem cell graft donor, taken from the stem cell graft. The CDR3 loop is CASSPFAGRVPF. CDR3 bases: TGTGCCAGCAGTCCCTTCGCAGGGAGGGTGCCCTTC.